This T cell receptor (beta chain) was documented in a study of T cell responses to AZD1222 COVID-19 vaccine. Findings and limits, study-wide: Reports say nearly half of spike-specific TCRs go after unmutated variant regions. An increase in Spike-specific TCR breadth and depth was observed after two AZD1222 doses.

With respect to this clone: The antigen remains unidentified.

CDR1 is SGHAT, CDR2 FQNNGV, per germline. V was pared by 1 base and J by 4 bases, with 4 bases of the junction left unmatched. CDR3 length: 15 residues. Profiling relied on immunoSEQ multiplex PCR, and the TCRdb table lists in-frame clones only, not all of them. The table includes some 71,000 clones, roughly 84% detected once. Source: peripheral blood, taken on day 0 of AZD1222 vaccination. This chain links TRBV11-2 with TRBJ2-1; 7 bases are shared with TRBD1. The clonotype originates from an adult in good health. The CDR3 coding sequence is TGTGCCAGCAGCTTAGGACAGGGAAGGTACAATGAGCAGTTCTTC. It yields the protein CASSLGQGRYNEQFF.